The sequence of this T cell receptor beta chain was determined in a study of metastatic and nonmetastatic thyroid tumors. Study results and limitations: Relative to benign nodules, malignant thyroid tumors were reportedly characterized by significantly elevated TCR beta diversity in blood and tumor.

Every patient underwent thyroid surgery untreated. This clone has at least ten counts. No antigen is known for it. As originally analysed: Construction of a distant-metastasis classifier for papillary thyroid cancer relied on CDR3 differences across clinicopathological groups. With MiXCR, TCRdb called clones anew from the PCR reads. For this entry, the V and J calls and clone size follow TCRdb and not the study's own pipeline. The top ten clones hold about 3.9% of a sample with about 92,000 clones, more than 13% of them seen once. The receptor comes from a female donor with papillary thyroid cancer or a benign thyroid nodule (not recorded which). Some clones in this sample may be carry-over from other donors' samples. Sample: blood.

CDR3 loop: CATSRGSIGQGGGYTF. Written as DNA, the CDR3 is TGTGCCACCAGCAGAGGCTCCATCGGGCAGGGAGGTGGCTACACCTTC. The chain is built from TRBV15 and TRBJ1-2; TRBD1 might be the D (5 bases). CDR1 is LNHNV, CDR2 YYDKDF, per germline (reference sequence). The CDR3 has 16 amino acids. Trimming left V 1 base short and J 7 bases short, with 19 bases between.